Sequencing of this TCR beta chain was carried out in a study of blood T cell repertoires in COVID-19. TCRdb's copy holds only in-frame clones and misses some; the assay was immunoSEQ multiplex PCR. The table lists around 18,000 clones, roughly 91% of them singletons. V lost 3 bases to trimming and J lost 0 bases, with 14 bases between them. The CDR3 loop spans 16 amino acids. Germline lookup yields CDR1 LNHDA and CDR2 SQIVND (reference sequence). The sample taken for sequencing was peripheral blood. The clonotype comes from a human donor in a cohort sampled during active COVID-19. The chain recombines TRBV19 with TRBJ1-1; a weak D match, TRBD1 (5 bases). CDR3 sequence reads: CASSIFLTAMNTEAFF. The CDR3 nucleotides read TGTGCCAGTAGTATTTTTCTGACAGCCATGAACACTGAAGCTTTCTTT.